The 15 T cell receptor beta chains presented below share a single source sample, sequenced in a study of tumor and adjacent non-tumor tissue in lung cancer (dated by TCRdb to the late 2010s). Library method: multiplex PCR. Sequencer: Illumina HiSeq 2500. TCRbeta libraries were constructed through three rounds of nested PCR with primers (Table S4) according to protocols modified from ARM-PCR. In TCRdb, the public reads were trimmed at Q25 with fastp and aligned with MiXCR, with productive beta chains retained. Under each unique CDR3 protein, matching rows form one entry showing the most common genes and DNA. The sample includes approximately 140,000 distinct CDR3 sequences, with approximately 64% observed a single time. The ten largest make up about 20% of the sample. RNA was isolated from bulk unsorted tissue, and RNA quality was assessed with a NanoDrop ND-1000 and an Agilent 2100. Sequenced input: lung tumor tissue. These receptors were collected from a man aged 60 to 69 with small cell lung cancer.

This clonotype showed up just a few times. It is likely a read error, because the conserved phenylalanine at the end of the CDR3 is missing. The rearrangement uses TRBV20-1 and TRBJ1-1, with D unclear. Trimming took off 5 bases at V and 4 bases at J, with 8 bases between the two ends. CDR3 size: 11 residues. Per the germline V gene, CDR1 is DFQATT and CDR2 is SNEGSKA (reference sequence). The CDR3 DNA reads as TGCAGTGCTCTGGGTGGCACTGAAGCTTTCTTA. It translates to CSALGGTEAFL.

As regards this clonotype: Germline and junction disagree at one end, which may indicate a read error. The rearrangement uses TRBV2 and TRBJ1-1; D possibly corresponds to TRBD1 (6 bases). The CDR3 sequence is 13 residues long. The V gene's germline CDR1 is SNHLY and CDR2 FYNNEI. In DNA form, the CDR3 reads TGTGCCAGCGGTCTGGGGGCCGGCACTGGAGCTTTCTTT. Translating gives CASGLGAGTGAFF. Full variable domain (outside the CDR3, taken from reference TRBV2 and TRBJ1-1): EPEVTQTPSHQVTQMGQEVILRCVPISNHLYFYWYRQILGQKVEFLVSFYNNEISEKSEIFDDQFSVERPDGSNFTLKIRSTKLEDSAMYFCASGLGAGTGAFFGQGTRLTVV.

The chain has TRBV11-2 and TRBJ2-2; D not certain. Trimming shortened V by 5 bases and J by 13 bases, and 14 bases separated the two germline ends. Germline CDR1 and CDR2: SGHAT and FQNNGV. CDR3 length: 12 amino acids. DNA for the CDR3: TGTGCCAGCAGCCCACTTGTGGGGTCGCTGTTTTTT. It yields the protein CASSPLVGSLFF.

Concerning this clonotype: It may be a read error: a sequence one base away is much more abundant. Without the conserved terminal phenylalanine or tryptophan, this CDR3 likely stems from a read error. This sequence joins TRBV6-1 and TRBJ2-5; possible D gene TRBD2, 6 bases. V was cut by 8 bases and J by 5 bases, with 9 bases left in between. The CDR3 extends over 11 amino acids. The germline CDR1 and CDR2 sequences are MNHNS and SASEGT. DNA of the CDR3: TGTGCCAGCGGACTATGGGAGACCCAGTACCTC. Translating gives CASGLWETQYL.

Concerning this clonotype: The junction departs from germline at one end; a sequencing error may be responsible. The rearrangement links TRBV12-3 or TRBV12-4 to TRBJ2-2; D remains unclear. This CDR3 spans 11 amino acids. Written as DNA, the CDR3 is TGTGTCAGCAGTTACTCCGGGGAGCTGTTTTTT. Its translation: CVSSYSGELFF.

Details on this clonotype: The junction differs from germline at one of its ends, possibly a read error. V usage is TRBV11-1 and J usage is TRBJ2-1, with a possible D match to TRBD2 (5 bases). Germline V CDR1 and CDR2: SGHAT, FQDESV (reference sequence). This CDR3 has 15 amino acids. CDR3 nucleotides: TGTACCAGCAGCTTAGAACTAGTCGCCTACAATGAGCAGTTCTTC. Encoded protein: CTSSLELVAYNEQFF.

The chain carries TRBV6-2 or TRBV6-3 and TRBJ1-4; 8 bases map to TRBD1. CDR1 is MNHEY and CDR2 is SVGEGT in the germline V gene. The CDR3 extends over 15 amino acids. CDR3 region: CSISSGQGAREKLFF. As DNA, the CDR3 is TGTTCCATCAGTTCGGGGCAGGGGGCCCGCGAAAAACTGTTTTTT.

This clonotype came up a few times. The rearrangement uses TRBV5-4 and TRBJ1-2; D perhaps matches TRBD1 (6 bases). The CDR3 totals 13 residues. Germline V gene data show CDR1 as SGHNT and CDR2 as YYREEE (reference sequence). Trimming stripped 4 bases from V and 2 bases from J, with 9 bases between. This chain's CDR3 is CASSTDRNYGYTF. The CDR3 DNA reads TGTGCCAGCAGCACCGACAGGAACTATGGCTACACCTTC.

As regards this clonotype: At one boundary the junction diverges from the germline segment, which might be a read error. The chain recombines TRBV7-3 with TRBJ1-1; D gene unclear. This CDR3 has 13 residues. Per the germline V gene, CDR1 is SGHTA and CDR2 is FQGTGA. CDR3 loop: CDSSLRMGGEAFF. CDR3 bases: TGTGACAGCAGCTTAAGGATGGGCGGTGAAGCTTTCTTT.

The rearrangement links TRBV5-6 to TRBJ2-1; TRBD2 agrees at 11 bases. Unmatched junction bases numbered 4, after V lost 4 bases and J lost 4 bases. The CDR3 is made up of 15 amino acids. The V gene's germline CDR1 is SGHDT and CDR2 YYEEEE. CDR3 in amino acids: CASSPLAGGYNEQFF. The CDR3 DNA sequence: TGTGCCAGCAGCCCTCTAGCGGGGGGATACAATGAGCAGTTCTTC.

To note about this clonotype: At one end, the junction sequence differs from germline, possibly due to a read error. This sequence joins TRBV11-3 and TRBJ2-1; TRBD1 matches 8 bases. The length of the CDR3 is 16 residues. Germline-derived CDR1 and CDR2 are SGHNT and YENEEA. The CDR3 DNA reads as TGTGCCAGCAGCTTAACTGGACAGGGACTCTACAATGAGCGGTTCTTC. Its protein is CASSLTGQGLYNERFF.

The J gene is TRBJ1-2, the V gene TRBV20-1, with 7 bases aligning to TRBD1. The CDR3 contains 15 residues. Germline assignment: CDR1 DFQATT and CDR2 SNEGSKA (reference sequence). CDR3 sequence: CGVGTGQSSSRGYTF. CDR3 in DNA: TGCGGTGTCGGAACGGGACAGTCCTCGTCGAGAGGCTACACCTTC.

As for this clonotype: Germline is not matched at one junction end, which may reflect a read error. This chain connects TRBV20-1 to TRBJ2-1; unclear D gene. The CDR3 length is 13 residues. In germline, CDR1 is DFQATT, CDR2 SNEGSKA (reference sequence). For the CDR3, the DNA is TGCAGTGTTGCGGACGTTTCCTACAGTGAGCAGTTCTTC. It encodes CSVADVSYSEQFF.

Regarding this clonotype: This is likely a read error, given that the CDR3 carries no conserved phenylalanine or tryptophan at its end. Here the CDR3 DNA reads TGTGCCAGCAGCTTAGATAGGGGCTACTCTGAAGCTTTCCTT. Protein: CASSLDRGYSEAFL. The chain carries TRBV7-8 and TRBJ1-1; tentative D call: TRBD1 (5 bases). V lost 1 base, J lost 6 bases, and 12 bases lay in between. Germline CDR1 and CDR2: SGHVS and FQNEAQ. The CDR3 consists of 14 residues.

Regarding this clonotype: A much larger clone sits a single nucleotide away, making a read error possible. The chain combines TRBV6-5 with TRBJ1-6; D not certain. This CDR3 has 13 amino acids. V lost 3 bases and J 9 bases, leaving 9 bases between the germline ends. Looked up from germline, CDR1 is MNHEY and CDR2 is SVGAGI. CDR3 residues: CASSYDRSSPLHF. CDR3 in DNA: TGTGCCAGCAGTTATGACCGGAGTTCACCCCTCCACTTT.